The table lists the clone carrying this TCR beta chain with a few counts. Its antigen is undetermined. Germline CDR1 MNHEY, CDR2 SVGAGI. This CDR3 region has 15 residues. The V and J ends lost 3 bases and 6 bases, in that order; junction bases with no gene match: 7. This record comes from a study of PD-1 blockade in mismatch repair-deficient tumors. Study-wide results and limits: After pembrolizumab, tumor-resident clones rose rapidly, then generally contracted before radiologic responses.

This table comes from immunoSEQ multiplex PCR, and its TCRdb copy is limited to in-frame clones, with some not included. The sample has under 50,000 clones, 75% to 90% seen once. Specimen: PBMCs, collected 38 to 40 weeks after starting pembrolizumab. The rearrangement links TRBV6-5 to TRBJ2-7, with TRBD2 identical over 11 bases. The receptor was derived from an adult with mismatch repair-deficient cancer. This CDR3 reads CASSYIAGGPVEQYF. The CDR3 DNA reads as TGTGCCAGCAGTTATATAGCGGGAGGGCCGGTCGAGCAGTACTTC.